These T cell receptor beta chains were read from a single sample in a study of CD8 T cells in ankylosing spondylitis. Each CDR3 protein is one row after TCRdb ran MiXCR on the 5' RACE reads. The sample consists of more than 500,000 distinct CDR3 sequences, roughly 5.3% of them appearing once. Sequenced material: blood, either unsorted or a sorted T cell fraction (not recorded which). All receptors derive from a male donor with ankylosing spondylitis. CDR3s include the opening cysteine and the closing phenylalanine or tryptophan. A D gene is named only where the DNA matches it firmly. The size entry is marked missing in some rows and otherwise reads once, few, many or a size class.

J: TRBJ1-2; V: TRBV7-9; size: many; D: TRBD1; CDR3: CASSTLGQGNYGYTF; DNA: TGTGCCAGCAGCACCCTTGGACAGGGGAACTATGGCTACACCTTC
J: TRBJ1-2; V: TRBV3-1; size: many; D: NA; CDR3: CATMGPSNYGYTF; DNA: TGTGCCACCATGGGACCGTCTAACTATGGCTACACCTTC
J: TRBJ1-1; V: TRBV5-6; size: many; D: NA; CDR3: CASDRGVNTEAFF; DNA: TGTGCCAGTGACCGGGGGGTTAACACTGAAGCTTTCTTT
J: TRBJ1-1; V: TRBV2; size: NA; D: NA; CDR3: CASVGVGLTEAFF; DNA: TGTGCCAGTGTGGGAGTAGGGCTCACTGAAGCTTTCTTT
J: TRBJ2-5; V: TRBV7-2; size: many; D: NA; CDR3: CASSLRGFGTQYF; DNA: TGTGCCAGCAGCTTAAGGGGTTTCGGGACCCAGTACTTC
J: TRBJ2-1; V: TRBV10-3; size: many; D: NA; CDR3: CAISVEQGYNEQFF; DNA: TGTGCCATCAGTGTTGAGCAGGGATACAATGAGCAGTTCTTC
J: TRBJ2-1; V: TRBV29-1; size: many; D: TRBD2; CDR3: CSVATSGYNEQFF; DNA: TGCAGCGTTGCTACTAGCGGATACAATGAGCAGTTCTTC
J: TRBJ1-2; V: TRBV6-6; size: many; D: NA; CDR3: CASGSMSWDYTF; DNA: TGTGCCAGCGGCTCAATGTCCTGGGACTACACCTTC
J: TRBJ2-6; V: TRBV9; size: many; D: NA; CDR3: CASSVGGRTGANVLTF; DNA: TGTGCCAGCAGCGTAGGGGGACGTACTGGGGCCAACGTCCTGACTTTC
J: TRBJ2-3; V: TRBV5-1; size: many; D: TRBD1; CDR3: CASSIRPTGTGPPVDTQYF; DNA: TGCGCCAGCAGCATACGACCTACCGGGACAGGTCCCCCGGTGGATACGCAGTATTTT
J: TRBJ2-7; V: TRBV29-1; size: many; D: TRBD1; CDR3: CSVLDRGRPGRTNEQYF; DNA: TGCAGCGTTTTGGACAGGGGTCGTCCGGGAAGGACTAACGAGCAGTACTTC
J: TRBJ1-4; V: TRBV5-1; size: many; D: NA; CDR3: CASSLGTVATNEKLFF; DNA: TGCGCCAGCAGCTTGGGGACGGTTGCAACTAATGAAAAACTGTTTTTT
J: TRBJ1-5; V: TRBV6-2/TRBV6-3; size: many; D: NA; CDR3: CASSHSGPQHF; DNA: TGTGCCAGCAGCCACAGTGGGCCCCAGCATTTT
J: TRBJ2-1; V: TRBV7-8; size: many; D: TRBD2; CDR3: CASSGLAVYNEQFF; DNA: TGTGCCAGCAGCGGACTAGCGGTTTACAATGAGCAGTTCTTC